This TCR beta chain derives from a study of blood T cell repertoires in COVID-19 (dated by TCRdb to 2020 to 2021). Describing the broader study: Samples from collaborators originated in the United States, Italy and Spain and spanned both the acute and convalescent phases of COVID-19. The material from the prospective study consisted of cDNA or gDNA derived from T cells, B-cell-depleted T cells, or PBMCs. The dataset comprised deeply sampled blood TCRbeta repertoires from subjects exposed to, actively infected with, or recovered from COVID-19. The repertoires were released in a freely available public database meant as a resource for research on the immune response to SARS-CoV-2. Samples were obtained from the ongoing ImmuneRACE study (first 160 participants) and from 1,200 or so subjects provided by 6 global collaborators. A de-identified subject ID, COVID-19 status, age in years and sex were almost always included in the sample metadata. Where HLA class I and class II types were available, the types were taken from metadata supplied by the sample provider, not from assay-based typing.

V loses 5 bases, J loses 9 bases, and the germline ends lie 13 bases apart. CDR1 and CDR2 were assigned from the germline V gene (reference sequence) as MNHNY and SVGAGI. Including cysteine and phenylalanine, the CDR3 has 13 amino acids. CDR3 DNA is the only sequence kept; it has 39 bases, read in frame from the first base. Participants in the prospective study were aged about 18 to 89 years, lived in about two dozen United States geographic areas, and enrolled through a virtual design. To assign participants to cohorts, the prospective study relied on clinical history that participants themselves reported in a screening survey and a study questionnaire. Recovered participants in ImmuneRACE Cohort 3 were defined as having two consecutive negative NP/OP PCR tests, clearance from a healthcare professional, or resolution of symptoms. In the prospective study, mobile phlebotomists collected whole blood, serum and a nasopharyngeal or oropharyngeal swab from each participant. Participants in the prospective study had the option to provide additional blood draws and questionnaires over a roughly 2-month period. Before DNA extraction, blood samples from the prospective study were shipped at room temperature or frozen.

Turning to this clone: The specificity of this receptor is unknown. Base qualities are not provided; no much larger clone lies one nucleotide away.

TCRbeta CDR3 regions were amplified from genomic DNA using the immunoSEQ Assay, a bias-controlled multiplex PCR. As for how the authors treated the data: The number of nucleated cells in each sample was estimated from the amplification of reference gene primers within the assay. To quantify the absolute abundance of each unique TCRbeta CDR3 rearrangement, sequence reads were collapsed and filtered. For each sample, productive Simpson clonality was calculated as the square root of Simpson's diversity index over productive rearrangements. Sourced from immuneACCESS, this table was stored by TCRdb with only in-frame sequences that have V and J called. A share of the clones is absent; for the studies checked, an unresolved V gene accounts for under half, and the remainder has no known explanation. D and trimming were read from the DNA, whereas the V and J calls and clone size are those reported in that table. The sample table contains around 250,000 clones; only one count was recorded for 85% to 90% of them. The ten largest clones take up around 1.6% of the sample.

Points the paper makes about the study in general: Clinical and demographic metadata were provided uncurated, with the amount varying by source and participant.

Rearrangement joined TRBV6-6 to TRBJ2-2; TRBD1 is possibly the D segment (5 matching bases). The sample taken for sequencing was PBMCs or T cells enriched from blood (not recorded which). This TCR derives from a woman in her forties or fifties who had recovered from COVID-19. The nucleotides read TGTGCCAGCAGTAGAGACGGACAAAGGGAGCTGTTTTTT. It is translated as CASSRDGQRELFF.